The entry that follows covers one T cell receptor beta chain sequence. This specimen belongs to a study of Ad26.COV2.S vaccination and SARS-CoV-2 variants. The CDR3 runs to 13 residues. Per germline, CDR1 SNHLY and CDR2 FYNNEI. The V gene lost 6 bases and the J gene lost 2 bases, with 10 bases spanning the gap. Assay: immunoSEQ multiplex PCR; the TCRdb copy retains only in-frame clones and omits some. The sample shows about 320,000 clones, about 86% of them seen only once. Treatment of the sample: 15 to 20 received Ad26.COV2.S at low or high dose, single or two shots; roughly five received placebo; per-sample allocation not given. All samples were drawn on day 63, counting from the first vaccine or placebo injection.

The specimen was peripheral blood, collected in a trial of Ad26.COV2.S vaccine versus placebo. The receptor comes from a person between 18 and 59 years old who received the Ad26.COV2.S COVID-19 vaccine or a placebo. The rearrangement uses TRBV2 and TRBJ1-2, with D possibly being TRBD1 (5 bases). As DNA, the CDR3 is TGTGCCAGCAGCACGGGGGAAAACTATGGCTACACCTTC. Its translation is CASSTGENYGYTF.